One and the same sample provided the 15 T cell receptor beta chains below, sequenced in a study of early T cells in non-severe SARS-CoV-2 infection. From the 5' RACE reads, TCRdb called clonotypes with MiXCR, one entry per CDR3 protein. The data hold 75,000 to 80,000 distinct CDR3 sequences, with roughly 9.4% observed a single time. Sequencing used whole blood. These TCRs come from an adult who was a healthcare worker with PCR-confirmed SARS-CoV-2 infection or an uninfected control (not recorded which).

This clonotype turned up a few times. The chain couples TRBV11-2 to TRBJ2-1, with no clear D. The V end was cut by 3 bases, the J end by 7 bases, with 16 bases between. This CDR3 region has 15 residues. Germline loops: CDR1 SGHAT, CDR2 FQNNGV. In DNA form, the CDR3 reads TGTGCCAGCAGCTTCGCCGTACATATCGGAAATGAGCAGTTCTTC. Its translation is CASSFAVHIGNEQFF.

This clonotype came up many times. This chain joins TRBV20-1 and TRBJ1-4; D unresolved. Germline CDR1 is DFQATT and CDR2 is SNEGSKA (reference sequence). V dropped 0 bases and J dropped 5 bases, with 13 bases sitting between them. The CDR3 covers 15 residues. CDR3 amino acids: CSARDRATNNEKLFF. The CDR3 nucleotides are TGCAGTGCTAGAGATCGGGCGACTAACAATGAAAAACTGTTTTTT.

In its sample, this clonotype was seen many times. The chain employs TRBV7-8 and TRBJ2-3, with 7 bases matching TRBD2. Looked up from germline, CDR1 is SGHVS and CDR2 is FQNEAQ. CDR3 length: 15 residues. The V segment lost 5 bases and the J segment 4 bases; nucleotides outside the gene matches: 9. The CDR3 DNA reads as TGTGCCAGCAGCCCCGGACGGGGAGGGCCAGATACGCAGTATTTT. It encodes CASSPGRGGPDTQYF. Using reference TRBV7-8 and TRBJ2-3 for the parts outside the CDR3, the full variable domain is GAGVSQSPRYKVAKRGQDVALRCDPISGHVSLFWYQQALGQGPEFLTYFQNEAQLDKSGLPSDRFFAERPEGSVSTLKIQRTQQEDSAVYLCASSPGRGGPDTQYFGPGTRLTVL.

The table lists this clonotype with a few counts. CDR3 nucleotide sequence: TGTGCCAGCAGCTTAGACTCACCCCGGAGATACAAAGAGACCCAGTACTTC. Translated, it gives CASSLDSPRRYKETQYF. The chain employs TRBV7-8 and TRBJ2-5; D unclear. Trimming stripped 1 base from V and 3 bases from J, with 18 bases between. The CDR3 length is 17 residues. Per germline, CDR1 SGHVS and CDR2 FQNEAQ.

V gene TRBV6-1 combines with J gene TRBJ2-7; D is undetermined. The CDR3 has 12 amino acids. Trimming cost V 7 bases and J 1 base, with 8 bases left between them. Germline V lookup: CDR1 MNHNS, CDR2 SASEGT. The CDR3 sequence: CASNRGSYEQYF. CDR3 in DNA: TGTGCCAGCAACAGAGGATCCTACGAGCAGTACTTC.

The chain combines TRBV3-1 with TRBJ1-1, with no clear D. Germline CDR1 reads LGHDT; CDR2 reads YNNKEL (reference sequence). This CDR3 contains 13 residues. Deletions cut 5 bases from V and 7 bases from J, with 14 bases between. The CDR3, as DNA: TGTGCCAGCAGCTCATTTGACTGGGGTGAAGCTTTCTTT. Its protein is CASSSFDWGEAFF.

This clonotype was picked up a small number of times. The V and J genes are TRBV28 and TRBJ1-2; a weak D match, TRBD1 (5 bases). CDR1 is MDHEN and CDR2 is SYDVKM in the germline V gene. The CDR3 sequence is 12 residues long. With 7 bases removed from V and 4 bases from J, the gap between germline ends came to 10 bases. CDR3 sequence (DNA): TGTGCCAGCAAAGCAGGGCCCTATGGCTACACCTTC. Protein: CASKAGPYGYTF.

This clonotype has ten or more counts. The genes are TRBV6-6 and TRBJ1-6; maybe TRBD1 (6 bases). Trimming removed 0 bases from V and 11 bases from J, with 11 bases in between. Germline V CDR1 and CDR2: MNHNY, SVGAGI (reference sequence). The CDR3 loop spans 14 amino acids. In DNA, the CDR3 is TGTGCCAGCAGTTACTCAGAAGGGGGTGCACCCCTCCACTTT. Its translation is CASSYSEGGAPLHF.

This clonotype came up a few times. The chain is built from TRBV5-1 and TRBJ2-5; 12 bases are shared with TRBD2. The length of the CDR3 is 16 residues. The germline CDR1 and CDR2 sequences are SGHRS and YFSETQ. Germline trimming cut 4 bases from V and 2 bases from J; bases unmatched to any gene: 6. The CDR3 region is CASSKRLAGAQETQYF. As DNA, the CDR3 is TGCGCCAGCAGCAAACGACTAGCGGGAGCGCAAGAGACCCAGTACTTC.

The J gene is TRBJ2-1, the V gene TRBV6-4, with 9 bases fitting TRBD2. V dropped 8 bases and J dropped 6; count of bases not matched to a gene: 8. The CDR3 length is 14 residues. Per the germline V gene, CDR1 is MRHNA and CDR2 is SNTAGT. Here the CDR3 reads CASSPGREGNEQFF. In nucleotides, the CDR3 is TGTGCCAGCTCTCCCGGGCGGGAGGGCAATGAGCAGTTCTTC.

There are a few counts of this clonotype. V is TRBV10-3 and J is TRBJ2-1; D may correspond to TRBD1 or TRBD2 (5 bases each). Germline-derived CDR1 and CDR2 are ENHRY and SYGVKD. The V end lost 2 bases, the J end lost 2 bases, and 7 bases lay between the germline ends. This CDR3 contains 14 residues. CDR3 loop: CAISEGGAYNEQFF. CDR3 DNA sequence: TGTGCCATCAGTGAGGGGGGAGCCTACAATGAGCAGTTCTTC.

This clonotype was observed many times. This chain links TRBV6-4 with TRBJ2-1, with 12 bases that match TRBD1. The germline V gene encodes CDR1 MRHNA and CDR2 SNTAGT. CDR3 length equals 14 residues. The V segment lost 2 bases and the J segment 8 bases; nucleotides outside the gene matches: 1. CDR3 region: CASSDGTGGDEQFF. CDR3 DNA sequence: TGTGCCAGCAGTGACGGGACAGGGGGCGATGAGCAGTTCTTC.

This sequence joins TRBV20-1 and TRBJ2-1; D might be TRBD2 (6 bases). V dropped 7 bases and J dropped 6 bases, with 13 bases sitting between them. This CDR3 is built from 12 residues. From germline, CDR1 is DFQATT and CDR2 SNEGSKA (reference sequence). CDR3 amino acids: CSVGGTINEQFF. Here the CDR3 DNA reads TGCAGTGTTGGCGGGACCATCAATGAGCAGTTCTTC.

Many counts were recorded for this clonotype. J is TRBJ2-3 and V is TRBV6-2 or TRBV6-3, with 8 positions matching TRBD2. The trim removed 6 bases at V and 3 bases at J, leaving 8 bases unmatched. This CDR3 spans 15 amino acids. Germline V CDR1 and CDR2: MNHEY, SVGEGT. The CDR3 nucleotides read TGTGCCAGCAGGGATACTAGCGGTCGGACAGATACGCAGTATTTT. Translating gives CASRDTSGRTDTQYF.

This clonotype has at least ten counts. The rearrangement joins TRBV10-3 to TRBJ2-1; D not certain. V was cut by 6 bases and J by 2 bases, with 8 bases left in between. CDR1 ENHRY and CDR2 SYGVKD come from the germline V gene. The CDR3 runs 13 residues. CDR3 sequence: CAIRGQTYNEQFF. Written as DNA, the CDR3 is TGTGCCATCAGGGGCCAAACCTACAATGAGCAGTTCTTC.